This T cell receptor (beta chain) comes out of a study of immune cell composition in non-small cell lung cancer. The overall study: Lung adenocarcinoma or squamous carcinoma made up most tumours. The study's findings and limits: Squamous carcinomas (approximately 75%) more often had tumour-associated clones >0.5% than adenocarcinomas (33%). It was not proven that tumour-reactive clones equal dominant tumour-associated clones. Smoking pack-years did not significantly correlate with tumour TCR-beta clonality.

Sequencing was performed with immunoSEQ multiplex PCR; in TCRdb, only in-frame clones are kept and a portion is missing. This table holds 5,200 or so clones, 88% found once. Normal lung was taken at the farthest possible site, at least 3 cm from tumour. The count of this clone is one. Its target is not known. What was sequenced was non-adjacent lung tissue. The TCR was taken from a human donor with non-small cell lung cancer. Some clones in this sample may be carry-over from other donors' samples.

Written as DNA, the CDR3 is TGTGCCAGTTCGAGCTCTGTTATGAATGAGCAGTTCTTC. It specifies CASSSSVMNEQFF. The V call is TRBV28, the J call TRBJ2-1; D is uncertain. The CDR3 runs to 13 residues. V lost 9 bases to trimming and J lost 7 bases, with 16 bases between them. In germline, CDR1 is MDHEN, CDR2 SYDVKM.